This entry lists 19 T cell receptor beta chains sequenced from one sample in a study of blood T cell repertoires in COVID-19. The repertoire was sequenced with immunoSEQ multiplex PCR; TCRdb's copy has only in-frame clones and lacks some. The sample contains 40,000 or so clones, about 79% of which appear only once. The sequenced material came from peripheral blood. These receptor sequences come from a human donor with acute or convalescent COVID-19. The donor label of this sample is uncertain.

This chain connects TRBV29-1 to TRBJ1-2; D possibly corresponds to TRBD1 (6 bases). V shed 7 bases and J shed 6 bases, with 12 bases lying between them. The CDR3 extends over 11 amino acids. Germline V gene lookup returns CDR1 SQVTM and CDR2 ANQGSEA. CDR3 sequence reads: CSAVDSNGYTF. DNA for the CDR3: TGCAGCGCCGTGGACAGTAATGGCTACACCTTC.

The chain has TRBV4-2 and TRBJ2-1; 7 bases fit TRBD1. After removal of 2 bases from V and 8 bases from J, the junction contained 15 bases not matched to a gene. The CDR3 spans 17 residues. Germline CDR1 LGHNA, CDR2 YNFKEQ. CDR3 coding DNA: TGTGCCAGCAGCCAATCTACCGGGCCCCGAGGGGGCGATGAGCAGTTCTTC. It yields the protein CASSQSTGPRGGDEQFF.

CDR3 sequence (DNA): TGTGCCAGCAGCCCAAGGGGACAGGGGTTAGGTTGGACTGAAGCTTTCTTT. Protein sequence: CASSPRGQGLGWTEAFF. This chain connects TRBV14 to TRBJ1-1, with 10 bases identical to TRBD1. Germline CDR1 and CDR2: SGHDN and FVKESK. This CDR3 spans 17 amino acids. Trimming at V came to 4 bases and at J to 5 bases, leaving 13 bases not matched to a gene.

This clone was seen just once. This sequence joins TRBV6-5 and TRBJ1-2; D not resolved. In germline, CDR1 is MNHEY, CDR2 SVGAGI. The CDR3 extends over 13 amino acids. The V gene lost 10 bases and the J gene lost 4 bases, with 16 bases spanning the gap. CDR3 amino acids: CAIGEPNLYGYTF. The CDR3 bases are TGTGCCATCGGGGAACCAAACCTCTATGGCTACACCTTC.

The gene calls are TRBV18 and TRBJ2-7; D is unresolved. CDR1 and CDR2 (germline): KGHSH, LQKENI. V lost 3 bases and J lost 4, with 10 bases in between. There are 13 residues in the CDR3. The CDR3 bases are TGTGCCAGCTCACCCCCCCCCGGGTACGAGCAGTACTTC. This codes for CASSPPPGYEQYF. The full variable domain, rest sourced from reference TRBV18 and TRBJ2-7, is NAGVMQNPRHLVRRRGQEARLRCSPMKGHSHVYWYRQLPEEGLKFMVYLQKENIIDESGMPKERFSAEFPKEGPSILRIQQVVRGDSAAYFCASSPPPGYEQYFGPGTRLTVT.

This chain links TRBV5-1 with TRBJ2-1; 14 bases fit TRBD2. The CDR3 totals 17 residues. Per the germline V gene, CDR1 is SGHRS and CDR2 is YFSETQ. The V and J ends lost 5 bases and 1 base, in that order; junction bases with no gene match: 5. The CDR3: CASRTSGGAQSYNEQFF. CDR3 DNA: TGCGCCAGCAGGACTAGCGGGGGGGCCCAGTCCTACAATGAGCAGTTCTTC.

A few counts support this clone. The gene calls are TRBV12-5 and TRBJ1-1; the D gene is possibly TRBD1 (5 bases). Germline CDR1 reads LGHNT; CDR2 reads FRNRAP. This CDR3 spans 21 amino acids. Trimming shortened V by 2 bases and J by 1 base, and 29 bases separated the two germline ends. This CDR3 is CASGLTKTPRTGNRGNTEAFF. In DNA form, the CDR3 reads TGTGCTAGTGGTTTGACAAAGACACCTCGAACAGGAAATCGAGGGAACACTGAAGCTTTCTTT.

The gene calls are TRBV10-3 and TRBJ2-5; TRBD2 agrees at 11 bases. CDR3 length: 14 residues. Germline V lookup: CDR1 ENHRY, CDR2 SYGVKD. V lost 8 bases to trimming and J lost 5 bases; unmatched junction nucleotides: 7. The DNA of the CDR3 is TGTGCCATCTCAGCTAGCGGGAGGTATGAGACCCAGTACTTC. Translated: CAISASGRYETQYF.

In its sample, this clone was seen once. The V gene is TRBV27, the J gene TRBJ1-1, with 7 bases aligning to TRBD1. The CDR3 consists of 12 residues. Germline CDR1 and CDR2: MNHEY and SMNVEV (reference sequence). Unmatched junction bases numbered 7, after V lost 5 bases and J lost 10 bases. CDR3 sequence (DNA): TGTGCCAGCAGTCCCCCAGGGGGTGGAGCTTTCTTT. Protein sequence: CASSPPGGGAFF.

The chain carries TRBV24-1 and TRBJ1-5; weak D call: TRBD1 (5 bases). Germline V gene sequence: CDR1 KGHDR, CDR2 SFDVKD. With 5 bases removed from V and 0 bases from J, the gap between germline ends came to 7 bases. The CDR3 totals 14 residues. The CDR3 DNA reads TGTGCCACCAGTGCGGGGGGTAGCAATCAGCCCCAGCATTTT. This gives the protein CATSAGGSNQPQHF.

V gene TRBV9 combines with J gene TRBJ2-1; 11 positions match TRBD1. There are 15 residues in the CDR3. The germline CDR1 and CDR2 sequences are SGDLS and YYNGEE. Trimming took 1 base from V and 8 from J; bases not matched to a gene: 5. The CDR3 bases are TGTGCCAGCAGCGTATTAGGACAGGGGGCTTATGAGCAGTTCTTC. It translates to CASSVLGQGAYEQFF.

The V gene is TRBV10-1, the J gene TRBJ2-1, with TRBD2 matching 8 bases. The CDR3 runs to 15 residues. Unmatched junction bases numbered 5, after V lost 3 bases and J lost 4 bases. Germline V gene data show CDR1 as WNHNN and CDR2 as SYGVQD (reference sequence). The CDR3 loop reads CASSDPSGGYNEQFF. CDR3 coding DNA: TGCGCCAGCAGTGATCCGAGCGGGGGTTACAATGAGCAGTTCTTC.

DNA for the CDR3: TGTGCCAGTAGTCCCCCCCTTACTGAAGCTTTCTTT. Protein product: CASSPPLTEAFF. This chain connects TRBV19 to TRBJ1-1; D gene unclear. The CDR3 runs 12 residues. The V gene's germline CDR1 is LNHDA and CDR2 SQIVND (reference sequence). Trimming shortened V by 5 bases and J by 5 bases, and 9 bases separated the two germline ends.

The gene calls are TRBV12-3 or TRBV12-4 and TRBJ1-5, with D uncertain. CDR3 length: 13 amino acids. Trimming took off 7 bases at V and 2 bases at J, with 9 bases between the two ends. The chain's CDR3 is CASTDSGNQPQHF. For the CDR3, the DNA is TGTGCCAGCACCGACTCGGGCAATCAGCCCCAGCATTTT.

CDR3 amino acids: CASSAGMGAGGGETQYF. CDR3 in DNA: TGTGCCAGCAGCGCTGGGATGGGGGCAGGGGGAGGTGAGACCCAGTACTTC. The rearrangement uses TRBV9 and TRBJ2-5; tentatively, D is TRBD1 (7 bases). The CDR3 sequence is 17 residues long. Trimming pared 3 bases from V and 5 bases from J, leaving 23 bases between. Germline V gene sequence: CDR1 SGDLS, CDR2 YYNGEE.

The genes are TRBV6-5 and TRBJ1-2, with TRBD1 matching over 9 bases. Germline CDR1 reads MNHEY; CDR2 reads SVGAGI. With 5 bases clipped from V and 5 bases from J, the junction kept 6 bases outside the gene matches. The CDR3 has 14 amino acids. CDR3 sequence: CASSTGTGIYGYTF. The CDR3 region has the DNA TGTGCCAGCAGTACCGGGACAGGGATTTATGGCTACACCTTC.

This clone was recorded only once. In DNA form, the CDR3 reads TGTGCCAGCAGCTTAGTAAGCGGGGGGAAGACCGGGGAGCTGTTTTTT. Protein: CASSLVSGGKTGELFF. The genes are TRBV7-6 and TRBJ2-2; 9 bases fit TRBD2. Germline CDR1 reads SGHVS; CDR2 reads FNYEAQ. V was pared by 1 base and J by 5 bases, with 5 bases of the junction left unmatched. The CDR3 is 16 amino acids.

The J gene is TRBJ1-2, the V gene TRBV7-2, with D possibly matching TRBD1 (6 bases). This CDR3 has 15 amino acids. From germline, CDR1 is SGHTA and CDR2 FQGNSA. V gave up 1 base and J gave up 7 bases, with 16 bases separating them. The CDR3 DNA is TGTGCCAGCAGCTTAGAACAGGGTTTGATCTCTGGCTACACCTTC. Translation: CASSLEQGLISGYTF.

This chain joins TRBV27 and TRBJ2-1; D is unresolved. Germline CDR1 is MNHEY and CDR2 is SMNVEV (reference sequence). The CDR3 runs to 16 residues. V was trimmed by 7 bases and J by 6 bases, leaving 22 bases between them. The CDR3 loop reads CASISVLPFEFNEQFF. DNA for the CDR3: TGTGCCAGCATCTCCGTCCTCCCGTTCGAGTTCAATGAGCAGTTCTTC.